This T cell receptor (beta chain) was obtained from a study of blood T cell repertoires in COVID-19. Study-wide context: COVID-19 samples collected from the United States, Italy and Spain covered acute and convalescent phases. The cDNA or gDNA used as material had been derived from T cells, B-cell-depleted T cells, or PBMCs.

The germline gives CDR1 LNHNV, CDR2 YYDKDF (reference sequence). The V gene lost 5 bases and the J gene lost 1 base, with 14 bases spanning the gap. The CDR3 is 15 amino acids. Original data processing: Amplification with reference gene primers provided the estimates of nucleated cell counts. Profiling relied on immunoSEQ multiplex PCR, and the TCRdb table lists in-frame clones only, not all of them. The DNA gave D and trimming, while V, J and clone size come from that table. The table has over 85,000 clones, about 91% seen once. Sequencing was done on a sample of peripheral blood. This sequence was found in a man aged 18 to 35 with acute or convalescent COVID-19. The chain recombines TRBV15 with TRBJ1-1; D remains ambiguous. This CDR3 reads CATSAAPGGNTEAFF. The CDR3 bases are TGTGCCACCAGCGCCGCTCCCGGAGGGAACACTGAAGCTTTCTTT.